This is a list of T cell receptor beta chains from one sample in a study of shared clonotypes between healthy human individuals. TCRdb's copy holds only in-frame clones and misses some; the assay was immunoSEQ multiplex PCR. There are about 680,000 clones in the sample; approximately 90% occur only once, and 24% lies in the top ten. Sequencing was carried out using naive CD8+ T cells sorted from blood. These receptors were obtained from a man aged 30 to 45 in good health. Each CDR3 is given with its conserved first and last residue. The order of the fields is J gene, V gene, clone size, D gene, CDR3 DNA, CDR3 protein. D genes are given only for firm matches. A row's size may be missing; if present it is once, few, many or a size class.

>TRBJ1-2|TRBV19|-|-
TGTGCCAGTAGTTTCCGGCTAGGGCTGGGCTATGGCTACACCTTC
CASSFRLGLGYGYTF
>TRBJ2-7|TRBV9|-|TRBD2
TGTGCCAGCAGCGTACCCCAATTAACTAGCGGGAGGGCCTACGAGCAGTACTTC
CASSVPQLTSGRAYEQYF
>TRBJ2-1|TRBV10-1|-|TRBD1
TGCGCCAGCAGTGGAGGGACAGGGTGGTTCTTC
CASSGGTGWFF
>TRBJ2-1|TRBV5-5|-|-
TGTGCCAGCAGCTCCAGTGAGCAGTTCTTC
CASSSSEQFF
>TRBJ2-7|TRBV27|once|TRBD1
TGTGCCAGCAGTTTATCTCGGAGGGACAGGGCCCTGGGCGAGCAGTACTTC
CASSLSRRDRALGEQYF
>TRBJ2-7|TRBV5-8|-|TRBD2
TGTGCCAGCGGGCCCCTAGCGGGAGGGTTCTCCTACGAGCAGTACTTC
CASGPLAGGFSYEQYF
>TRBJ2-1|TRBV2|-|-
TGTGCCAGCAAAATTAGCGGTAGCTATGAGCAGTTCTTC
CASKISGSYEQFF
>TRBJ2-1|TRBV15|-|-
TGTGCCACCAGCAGCCCTAGCAGGAGTGGACCTAGTGAGCAGTTCTTC
CATSSPSRSGPSEQFF
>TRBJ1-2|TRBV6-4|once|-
TGTGCCAGCAGTTCTTCACCAGGGGTATATGGCTACACCTTC
CASSSSPGVYGYTF
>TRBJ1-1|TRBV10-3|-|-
TGTGCCATCAGTGACCTGCGAAGTGAAGCTTTCTTT
CAISDLRSEAFF
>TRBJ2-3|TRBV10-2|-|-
TGCGCCACCAGGGGTTGGGACAGCACAGATACGCAGTATTTT
CATRGWDSTDTQYF
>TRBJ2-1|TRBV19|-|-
TGTGCCAGTAGAGTAGCGCCGAGCAACAATGAGCAGTTCTTC
CASRVAPSNNEQFF
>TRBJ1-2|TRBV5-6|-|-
TGTGCCAGCAGCCGAGGGCAGGGTGGCGGCTACACCTTC
CASSRGQGGGYTF
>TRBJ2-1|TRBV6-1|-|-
TGTGCCAGCAGTGTGGGTAGCCTCGAGCAGTTCTTC
CASSVGSLEQFF
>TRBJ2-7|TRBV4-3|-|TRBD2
TGCGCCAGCAGCCAAGACCTTCTGGGACTAGGCTACGAGCAGTACTTC
CASSQDLLGLGYEQYF
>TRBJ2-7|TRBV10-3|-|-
TGTGCCACTGTCACAGGCTCCAGCTCCTACGAGCAGTACTTC
CATVTGSSSYEQYF